This passage covers 22 T cell receptor beta chains from one sample sequenced in a study of shared clonotypes between healthy human individuals. TCRdb's copy holds only in-frame clones and misses some; the assay was immunoSEQ multiplex PCR. The sample shows 100,000 to 120,000 clones, around two thirds of them seen only once. The specimen sequenced was memory CD8+ T cells sorted from blood. Subset given: CD45RO+ cells pooled with CCR7-negative TemRA cells. All receptors derive from a woman in her thirties in good health.

The V gene is TRBV18, the J gene TRBJ1-2; D remains unclear. This CDR3 has 15 amino acids. The germline gives CDR1 KGHSH, CDR2 LQKENI. Between the trimmed V and J ends, which lost 5 bases and 4 bases, there was a span of 17 bases. The DNA for the CDR3 is TGTGCCAGCTCAGGCGCCCCGGCGGGGATCTATGGCTACACCTTC. It translates to CASSGAPAGIYGYTF. Together with reference TRBV18 and TRBJ1-2, the CDR3 gives the full variable domain: NAGVMQNPRHLVRRRGQEARLRCSPMKGHSHVYWYRQLPEEGLKFMVYLQKENIIDESGMPKERFSAEFPKEGPSILRIQQVVRGDSAAYFCASSGAPAGIYGYTFGSGTRLTVV.

The chain is built from TRBV28 and TRBJ2-2; 8 positions agree with TRBD1. CDR3 length equals 15 residues. From germline, CDR1 is MDHEN and CDR2 SYDVKM. V dropped 6 bases and J dropped 1; count of bases not matched to a gene: 4. CDR3: CASREGTGNTGELFF. CDR3 nucleotides: TGTGCCAGCAGGGAGGGGACAGGGAACACCGGGGAGCTGTTTTTT.

This chain joins TRBV7-9 and TRBJ2-7, with a possible D match to TRBD2 (5 bases). The CDR3 extends over 15 amino acids. V lost 4 bases to trimming and J lost 5 bases, with 18 bases between them. Germline-derived CDR1 and CDR2 are SEHNR and FQNEAQ (reference sequence). CDR3 in DNA: TGTGCCAGCAGCTACATGTCCGGACTTAACGACGAGCAGTACTTC. The encoded protein is CASSYMSGLNDEQYF.

This clone showed up just once. V usage is TRBV28 and J usage is TRBJ2-3; TRBD2 is a possible D gene (5 bases). Per the germline V gene, CDR1 is MDHEN and CDR2 is SYDVKM. Trimming left V 3 bases short and J 2 bases short, with 12 bases between. There are 15 residues in the CDR3. The CDR3 nucleotides read TGTGCCAGCAGTTTTCCGGGATCCTACACAGATACGCAGTATTTT. Translation: CASSFPGSYTDTQYF.

This clone was detected a few times. The chain uses TRBV5-4 and TRBJ2-2, with TRBD2 identical over 11 bases. This CDR3 comprises 15 residues. Germline V lookup: CDR1 SGHNT, CDR2 YYREEE (reference sequence). V gave up 5 bases and J gave up 4 bases; unmatched junction bases: 4. As DNA, the CDR3 is TGTGCCAGCAGTTTAGCGGGAGGGATCACCGGGGAGCTGTTTTTT. Translation gives CASSLAGGITGELFF.

The V and J genes are TRBV27 and TRBJ1-5; D is perhaps TRBD1 (6 bases). CDR1 is MNHEY and CDR2 is SMNVEV in the germline V gene (reference sequence). The CDR3 is 15 residues long. The V and J ends lost 5 bases and 3 bases respectively, with 14 bases between them. CDR3 DNA sequence: TGTGCCAGCAGTCCGGGACATGGCCTCAATCAGCCCCAGCATTTT. This translates into CASSPGHGLNQPQHF.

V is TRBV27 and J is TRBJ2-7; 8 bases agree with TRBD1. The germline gives CDR1 MNHEY, CDR2 SMNVEV (reference sequence). V shed 6 bases, J shed 3 bases, and the junction held 4 bases outside the gene matches. CDR3 length: 13 amino acids. The CDR3 sequence: CASSTGGLYEQYF. The CDR3 DNA reads TGTGCCAGCAGCACAGGGGGACTCTACGAGCAGTACTTC.

This chain joins TRBV7-9 and TRBJ2-1, with unresolved D. From germline, CDR1 is SEHNR and CDR2 FQNEAQ (reference sequence). CDR3 length equals 13 residues. V dropped 4 bases and J dropped 5 bases, with 9 bases sitting between them. The CDR3 spells CASSSTKDNEQFF. DNA of the CDR3: TGTGCCAGCAGCTCCACGAAGGACAATGAGCAGTTCTTC.

This chain joins TRBV27 and TRBJ2-1; 8 bases agree with TRBD2. The CDR3 is made up of 17 amino acids. In germline, CDR1 is MNHEY, CDR2 SMNVEV (reference sequence). The trim removed 0 bases at V and 4 bases at J, leaving 8 bases unmatched. The CDR3 sequence is CASSLSREGDDYNEQFF. CDR3 DNA sequence: TGTGCCAGCAGTTTATCTCGGGAGGGCGATGATTACAATGAGCAGTTCTTC.

This chain links TRBV4-2 with TRBJ2-7, with D perhaps matching TRBD1 (6 bases). Per germline, CDR1 LGHNA and CDR2 YNFKEQ. The CDR3 loop spans 16 amino acids. Trimming took 1 base from V and 0 from J, leaving 13 bases between them. Written as DNA, the CDR3 is TGTGCCAGCAGCCAAGGTCTTTGGGACACCTCCTACGAGCAGTACTTC. It yields the protein CASSQGLWDTSYEQYF.

The chain recombines TRBV4-1 with TRBJ2-7; a possible D gene is TRBD2 (5 bases). With 1 base removed from V and 2 bases from J, the gap between germline ends came to 12 bases. This CDR3 has 15 residues. Germline loops: CDR1 MGHRA, CDR2 YSYEKL. CDR3 region: CASSQVLSVAYEQYF. CDR3 in DNA: TGCGCCAGCAGCCAAGTCCTTAGCGTAGCCTACGAGCAGTACTTC.

This clone was detected only a few times. The V and J genes are TRBV5-1 and TRBJ1-3; D is undetermined. The germline V gene encodes CDR1 SGHRS and CDR2 YFSETQ. The CDR3 contains 14 residues. V lost 7 bases and J lost 0, with 11 bases in between. The CDR3 coding sequence is TGCGCCAGCCGGGTGGAGGTCTCTGGAAACACCATATATTTT. It is translated as CASRVEVSGNTIYF.

The chain recombines TRBV29-1 with TRBJ1-5, with a weak D call TRBD1 (5 bases). Per the germline V gene, CDR1 is SQVTM and CDR2 is ANQGSEA. Trimming removed 5 bases at V and 3 bases at J, with 11 bases between. The CDR3 runs 13 residues. This CDR3 is CSVLEGINQPQHF. The CDR3 DNA is TGCAGCGTTCTGGAGGGGATCAATCAGCCCCAGCATTTT.

With respect to this clone: The same CDR3 can be traced to other DNA sequences in this sample. The chain combines TRBV5-4 with TRBJ2-5; D unresolved. This CDR3 comprises 13 residues. V was pared by 2 bases and J by 2 bases, with 7 bases between. Germline CDR1 reads SGHNT; CDR2 reads YYREEE (reference sequence). The CDR3: CASSLESQETQYF. DNA of the CDR3: TGTGCCAGCAGCTTAGAGTCTCAAGAGACCCAGTACTTC.

The chain carries TRBV15 and TRBJ2-1, with D possibly TRBD2 on 7 matching bases. There are 15 residues in the CDR3. From germline, CDR1 is LNHNV and CDR2 YYDKDF (reference sequence). Trimming cost V 1 base and J 7 bases, with 14 bases left between them. The CDR3 sequence: CATSRGRGLGNEQFF. CDR3 coding DNA: TGTGCCACCAGCAGAGGGCGGGGGCTGGGAAATGAGCAGTTCTTC.

For the CDR3, the DNA is TGTGCCAGCAGCGGGGACAGGGGCTTTTCCGAGCAGTACTTC. As protein: CASSGDRGFSEQYF. The V and J genes are TRBV5-4 and TRBJ2-5; 10 nucleotides agree with TRBD1. The DNA end lines up better with TRBJ2-7; the J call may be wrong. The CDR3 length is 14 residues. Germline V gene sequence: CDR1 SGHNT, CDR2 YYREEE (reference sequence).

The rearrangement uses TRBV21-1 and TRBJ1-2; the D call of TRBD1 is as the table states it, not checked on the DNA. TRBV21-1 is an annotated pseudogene. The CDR3 covers 14 residues. CDR3 protein: CASSPRQGRSGYTF. CDR3 bases: TGTGCCAGCAGCCCACGACAGGGGCGTAGCGGCTACACCTTC.

This clone was counted between two and nine times. The V gene is TRBV27, the J gene TRBJ1-4; D remains ambiguous. Germline-derived CDR1 and CDR2 are MNHEY and SMNVEV (reference sequence). Between the trimmed V and J ends, which lost 5 bases and 5 bases, there was a span of 6 bases. This CDR3 contains 12 residues. This CDR3 is CASSEGNEKLFF. For the CDR3, the DNA is TGTGCCAGCAGTGAGGGAAATGAAAAACTGTTTTTT. Looking up the rest from reference TRBV27 and TRBJ1-4 gives the full variable domain: EAQVTQNPRYLITVTGKKLTVTCSQNMNHEYMSWYRQDPGLGLRQIYYSMNVEVTDKGDVPEGYKVSRKEKRNFPLILESPSPNQTSLYFCASSEGNEKLFFGSGTQLSVL.

The sample holds one count of this clone. V and J are TRBV27 and TRBJ1-6, with D perhaps TRBD1 (5 bases). Per the germline V gene, CDR1 is MNHEY and CDR2 is SMNVEV (reference sequence). Between the trimmed V and J ends, which lost 4 bases and 0 bases, there was a span of 7 bases. The CDR3 spans 15 residues. The CDR3 sequence: CASSSDSSYNSPLHF. DNA of the CDR3: TGTGCCAGCAGTTCCGACAGCTCCTATAATTCACCCCTCCACTTT.

The chain links TRBV18 to TRBJ2-2, with 9 bases identical to TRBD2. This CDR3 is built from 17 residues. In germline, CDR1 is KGHSH, CDR2 LQKENI. V gave up 0 bases and J gave up 1 base; unmatched junction bases: 3. The CDR3 DNA reads as TGTGCCAGCTCACCACCAAAAGCGGGAGGGAACACCGGGGAGCTGTTTTTT. Its protein product is CASSPPKAGGNTGELFF.

This chain connects TRBV7-3 to TRBJ2-1, with D unclear. The germline CDR1 and CDR2 sequences are SGHTA and FQGTGA. The CDR3 runs 15 residues. Trimming cost V 5 bases and J 4 bases, with 15 bases left between them. The CDR3 is CASSDRSTPYNEQFF. The CDR3 DNA sequence: TGTGCCAGCAGCGATCGTTCAACCCCTTACAATGAGCAGTTCTTC.

This clone was counted a few times. V usage is TRBV30 and J usage is TRBJ2-6; D not certain. In germline, CDR1 is GTSNPN, CDR2 SVGIG (reference sequence). Trimming took off 4 bases at V and 0 bases at J, with 10 bases between the two ends. There are 15 residues in the CDR3. The CDR3 DNA is TGTGCCTGGACGGCGGCGGTCTCTGGGGCCAACGTCCTGACTTTC. Protein: CAWTAAVSGANVLTF.